These 24 T cell receptor beta chains originate from one sample sequenced in a study of blood T cell repertoires in COVID-19. The protocol was immunoSEQ multiplex PCR, while the TCRdb copy is restricted to in-frame clones and leaves out a portion. The sample has about 200,000 clones; 85% are singletons. Sequencing input: peripheral blood. These receptors all come from a man between 60 and 70 years old with COVID-19, enrolled during active disease.

Worth noting for this clone: Other DNA sequences from this sample encode an identical CDR3 as well. This chain joins TRBV6-5 and TRBJ1-1; 8 bases fit TRBD1. J was trimmed by 5 bases and V by 5 bases; bases with no gene match: 7. The CDR3 covers 14 residues. Looked up from germline, CDR1 is MNHEY and CDR2 is SVGAGI. This CDR3 is CASSRGQGGTEAFF. The CDR3 DNA reads as TGTGCCAGCAGTCGTGGACAGGGAGGAACTGAAGCTTTCTTT.

V and J are TRBV15 and TRBJ2-7; 16 bases align to TRBD2. Germline values: CDR1 LNHNV, CDR2 YYDKDF (reference sequence). There are 18 residues in the CDR3. The junction had 5 bases not matched to a gene; V was cut back by 3 bases and J by 0 bases. The CDR3 loop reads CATSRMGLAGGTSYEQYF. The CDR3 DNA is TGTGCCACCAGCAGGATGGGACTAGCGGGGGGGACCTCCTACGAGCAGTACTTC.

This chain connects TRBV7-8 to TRBJ1-1; 8 positions agree with TRBD1. The CDR3 loop spans 16 amino acids. CDR1 SGHVS and CDR2 FQNEAQ come from the germline V gene. Unmatched junction bases numbered 13, after V lost 5 bases and J lost 5 bases. In DNA form, the CDR3 reads TGTGCCAGCAGCCGAAGCGGGCAGGGGGCTCGGACTGAAGCTTTCTTT. Translation gives CASSRSGQGARTEAFF.

The chain recombines TRBV7-2 with TRBJ2-3, with D possibly being TRBD1 (6 bases). Trimming removed 6 bases from V and 2 bases from J, with 12 bases in between. The CDR3 is 14 amino acids. Germline V gives CDR1 SGHTA, CDR2 FQGNSA. The CDR3 reads CASSLDSNTDTQYF. CDR3 nucleotide sequence: TGTGCCAGCAGTTTGGACAGTAACACAGATACGCAGTATTTT.

V and J are TRBV30 and TRBJ2-3, with D possibly matching TRBD1 (5 bases). Trimming cost V 5 bases and J 0 bases, with 15 bases left between them. Germline-derived CDR1 and CDR2 are GTSNPN and SVGIG (reference sequence). This CDR3 spans 15 amino acids. Here the CDR3 DNA reads TGTGCCTGGCAGGGTCTGGGCTCTAGCACAGATACGCAGTATTTT. It translates to CAWQGLGSSTDTQYF.

The DNA of the CDR3 is TGTGCCAGCAGCGGGGTGGCTAGTACAGATACGCAGTATTTT. Translating gives CASSGVASTDTQYF. The chain employs TRBV9 and TRBJ2-3; no clear D gene. The germline gives CDR1 SGDLS, CDR2 YYNGEE. The CDR3 runs to 14 residues. Between the trimmed V and J ends, which lost 3 bases and 3 bases, there was a span of 11 bases.

This rearrangement joins TRBV29-1 to TRBJ1-1; D not certain. Germline assignment: CDR1 SQVTM and CDR2 ANQGSEA. Trimming took off 3 bases at V and 0 bases at J, with 11 bases between the two ends. The CDR3 has 14 residues. The CDR3 is CSVDYTEMNTEAFF. As DNA, the CDR3 is TGCAGCGTTGACTACACAGAAATGAACACTGAAGCTTTCTTT.

The chain carries TRBV3-1 (or the pseudogene TRBV3-2) and TRBJ1-1, with D perhaps TRBD1 (5 bases). Germline V gene data show CDR1 as LGHDT and CDR2 as YNNKEL (reference sequence). V gave up 0 bases and J gave up 8 bases, with 16 bases separating them. CDR3 length: 15 residues. The CDR3 is CASSQESAGHPEAFF. CDR3 DNA sequence: TGTGCCAGCAGCCAAGAGTCCGCCGGACATCCAGAAGCTTTCTTT.

The chain links TRBV6-2 or TRBV6-3 to TRBJ2-7; possible D gene TRBD2, 6 bases. In germline, CDR1 is MNHEY, CDR2 SVGEGT. This CDR3 region has 13 residues. Trimming removed 7 bases from V and 4 bases from J, with 14 bases in between. For the CDR3, the DNA is TGTGCCAGCATCCCGGCAGGAGGGTACGAGCAGTACTTC. The encoded protein is CASIPAGGYEQYF.

V usage is TRBV15 and J usage is TRBJ1-5; D might be TRBD1 (5 bases). The CDR3 extends over 13 amino acids. Trimming pared 8 bases from V and 3 bases from J, leaving 11 bases between. Per germline, CDR1 LNHNV and CDR2 YYDKDF (reference sequence). The CDR3 bases are TGTGCCACCGCCGGACATAACAATCAGCCCCAGCATTTT. This sequence encodes CATAGHNNQPQHF.

The CDR3 is CASSTDRGSTGELFF. In DNA form, the CDR3 reads TGCGCCAGCAGCACGGACAGGGGGAGCACCGGGGAGCTGTTTTTT. V and J are TRBV4-1 and TRBJ2-2, with 10 bases fitting TRBD1. The CDR3 contains 15 residues. J lost 4 bases, V lost 5 bases, and 4 bases had no gene match. Germline V lookup: CDR1 MGHRA, CDR2 YSYEKL.

Comment on this clone: The junction and the germline gene differ at one end; a read error may be behind it. The rearrangement links TRBV5-4 to TRBJ1-4; D may be TRBD1 (5 bases). Per the germline V gene, CDR1 is SGHNT and CDR2 is YYREEE (reference sequence). The CDR3 is 15 amino acids. The CDR3 coding sequence is TGTGCCAGCAGCTTGGGCGGCAGGGCTAAGGAAAAACTGTTTTTT. It specifies CASSLGGRAKEKLFF. Variable domain in full (rest from reference TRBV5-4 and TRBJ1-4): ETGVTQSPTHLIKTRGQQVTLRCSSQSGHNTVSWYQQALGQGPQFIFQYYREEENGRGNFPPRFSGLQFPNYSSELNVNALELDDSALYLCASSLGGRAKEKLFFGSGTQLSVL.

V and J are TRBV3-1 (or the pseudogene TRBV3-2) and TRBJ1-4; D is perhaps TRBD1 (6 bases). Germline CDR1 LGHDT, CDR2 YNNKEL (reference sequence). Trimming pared 1 base from V and 7 bases from J, leaving 16 bases between. The CDR3 is 16 residues long. CDR3 protein: CASSQVTSGVSEKLFF. The CDR3 bases are TGTGCCAGCAGCCAAGTCACTTCAGGGGTGAGTGAAAAACTGTTTTTT.

V is TRBV27 and J is TRBJ1-6; TRBD1 is a possible D gene (6 bases). The CDR3 sequence is 15 residues long. Germline V gene data show CDR1 as MNHEY and CDR2 as SMNVEV (reference sequence). V gave up 6 bases and J gave up 5 bases, with 14 bases separating them. This CDR3 is CASRGADGDNSPLHF. CDR3 DNA sequence: TGTGCCAGCAGGGGGGCGGACGGGGATAATTCACCCCTCCACTTT.

The rearrangement uses TRBV24-1 and TRBJ1-6; no reliable D call. The CDR3 is made up of 14 amino acids. Germline V lookup: CDR1 KGHDR, CDR2 SFDVKD. The V end lost 5 bases, the J end lost 9 bases, and 13 bases lay between the germline ends. The CDR3 loop reads CATSAGLGSSPLHF. CDR3 DNA sequence: TGTGCCACCAGTGCGGGTCTCGGGTCTTCACCCCTCCACTTT.

The chain uses TRBV24-1 and TRBJ2-3; 10 positions agree with TRBD2. Germline CDR1 and CDR2: KGHDR and SFDVKD. The CDR3 runs to 15 residues. V shed 6 bases, J shed 5 bases, and the junction held 7 bases outside the gene matches. For the CDR3, the DNA is TGTGCCACCAGTTCAGCGGGAGGGCCGGGAGATACGCAGTATTTT. Translation: CATSSAGGPGDTQYF.

This clone was picked up one time. V gene TRBV6-2 or TRBV6-3 combines with J gene TRBJ1-5, with 7 bases fitting TRBD1. The trim removed 0 bases at V and 3 bases at J, leaving 8 bases unmatched. This CDR3 region has 17 residues. CDR1 is MNHEY, CDR2 SVGEGT, per germline. CDR3 in amino acids: CASSYSTGTAFNQPQHF. The CDR3 coding sequence is TGTGCCAGCAGTTACTCAACCGGGACAGCGTTCAATCAGCCCCAGCATTTT.

The chain uses TRBV7-3 and TRBJ2-7, with D maybe TRBD1 (5 bases). The CDR3 has 13 amino acids. The ends were cut back, 3 bases at V and 1 base at J, with 7 bases in the middle. Per the germline V gene, CDR1 is SGHTA and CDR2 is FQGTGA. The DNA for the CDR3 is TGTGCCAGCAGCTTCACAGGTTCCTACGAGCAGTACTTC. Protein product: CASSFTGSYEQYF.

This rearrangement joins TRBV7-7 to TRBJ2-5; D is perhaps TRBD1 (5 bases). Germline CDR1 reads SSHAT; CDR2 reads FNYEAQ (reference sequence). The CDR3 is 13 residues long. V lost 4 bases, J lost 4 bases, and 10 bases lay in between. CDR3 sequence: CASSSQGLETQYF. CDR3 in DNA: TGTGCCAGCAGCTCCCAGGGCCTAGAGACCCAGTACTTC.

The gene calls are TRBV7-2 and TRBJ1-2; D not certain. Germline CDR1 and CDR2: SGHTA and FQGNSA. Trimming took off 1 base at V and 4 bases at J, with 4 bases between the two ends. This CDR3 region has 12 residues. This CDR3 is CASSLDSYGYTF. In DNA form, the CDR3 reads TGTGCCAGCAGCTTAGACAGCTATGGCTACACCTTC.

This sequence joins TRBV6-1 and TRBJ1-5; TRBD1 matches 7 bases. The trim removed 2 bases at V and 7 bases at J, leaving 5 bases unmatched. Germline V CDR1 and CDR2: MNHNS, SASEGT. This CDR3 is 14 amino acids long. The CDR3: CASSEQGVRQPQHF. The CDR3 DNA is TGTGCCAGCAGTGAACAGGGGGTAAGGCAGCCCCAGCATTTT.

The chain couples TRBV4-2 to TRBJ1-1, with TRBD1 matching over 11 bases. CDR1 is LGHNA and CDR2 is YNFKEQ in the germline V gene. J was trimmed by 2 bases and V by 2 bases; bases with no gene match: 16. The CDR3 has 20 residues. CDR3 in DNA: TGTGCCAGCAGCCAAAGAAGCGGACAGGGGGCGACGGGGGGCAACACTGAAGCTTTCTTT. Translating it yields CASSQRSGQGATGGNTEAFF.

V usage is TRBV7-7 and J usage is TRBJ2-2, with TRBD1 matching over 7 bases. Germline CDR1 SSHAT, CDR2 FNYEAQ (reference sequence). V lost 6 bases and J lost 5; bases outside the gene matches: 9. The CDR3 length is 15 residues. The CDR3 DNA reads TGTGCCAGCAGTCCCGACAGGGTGTCGACCGGGGAGCTGTTTTTT. It encodes CASSPDRVSTGELFF.

V gene TRBV28 combines with J gene TRBJ1-1; 7 nucleotides agree with TRBD1. J gave up 1 base and V 6 bases, and 8 bases lay outside the gene matches. The CDR3 is made up of 15 amino acids. The germline CDR1 and CDR2 sequences are MDHEN and SYDVKM. Here the CDR3 reads CASSRYRGANTEAFF. In DNA, the CDR3 is TGTGCCAGCAGCCGCTACAGGGGCGCGAACACTGAAGCTTTCTTT.